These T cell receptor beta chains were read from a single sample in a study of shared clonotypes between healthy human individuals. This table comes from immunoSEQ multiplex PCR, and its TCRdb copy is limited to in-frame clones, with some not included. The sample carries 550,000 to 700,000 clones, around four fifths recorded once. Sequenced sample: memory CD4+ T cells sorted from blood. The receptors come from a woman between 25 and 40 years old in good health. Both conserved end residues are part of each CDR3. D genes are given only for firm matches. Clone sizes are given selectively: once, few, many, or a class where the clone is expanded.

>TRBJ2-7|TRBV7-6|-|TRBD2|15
TGTGCCAGCAGCTATCGGGACGGACTAGCCTACGAGCAGTACTTC
CASSYRDGLAYEQYF
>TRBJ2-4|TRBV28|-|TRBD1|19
TGTGCCAGCAGTTCATGGACAGGGGCCGGATCTATAGCCAAAAACATTCAGTACTTC
CASSSWTGAGSIAKNIQYF
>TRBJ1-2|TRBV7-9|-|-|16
TGTGCCAGCAGCTTGGGACCTTCAGGACCCCAGGGGGGCTACACCTTC
CASSLGPSGPQGGYTF
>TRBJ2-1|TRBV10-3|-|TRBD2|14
TGTGCCATCAGTGACGGACTAGCGGACAATGAGCAGTTCTTC
CAISDGLADNEQFF
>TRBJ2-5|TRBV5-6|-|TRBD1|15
TGTGCCAGCAGCGTCGGACAGGGCCGTCGGGAGACCCAGTACTTC
CASSVGQGRRETQYF
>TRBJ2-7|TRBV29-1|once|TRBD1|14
TGCAGCGTTGCACGACAGGGGAACTCCTACGAGCAGTACTTC
CSVARQGNSYEQYF
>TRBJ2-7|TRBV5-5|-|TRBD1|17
TGTGCCAGCAGCTTGTTATTTTCGGGACAGAAATTATACGAGCAGTACTTC
CASSLLFSGQKLYEQYF
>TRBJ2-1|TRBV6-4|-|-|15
TGTGCCAGCAGTGACTCGACAAGATCCTACAATGAGCAGTTCTTC
CASSDSTRSYNEQFF
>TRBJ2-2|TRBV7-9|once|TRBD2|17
TGTGCCAGCAGCTTAGCCTGGACTAGCGGGAACACCGGGGAGCTGTTTTTT
CASSLAWTSGNTGELFF
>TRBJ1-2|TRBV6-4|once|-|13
TGTGCCAGCAGTGACGGGACTCTCTATGGCTACACCTTC
CASSDGTLYGYTF
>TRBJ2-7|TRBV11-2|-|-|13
TGTGCCAGCAGCTTAGAAGGTCGTTACGAGCAGTACTTC
CASSLEGRYEQYF
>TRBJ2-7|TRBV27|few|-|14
TGTGCCAGCAAGGGGGAGGTTTCCTCCTACGAGCAGTACTTC
CASKGEVSSYEQYF
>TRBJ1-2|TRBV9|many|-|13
TGTGCCAGCAGCGTAGAGGCAGGGGAAGGCTACACCTTC
CASSVEAGEGYTF
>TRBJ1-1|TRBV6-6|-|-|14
TGTGCCAGCAGTTTTGTGCCAATGAACACTGAAGCTTTCTTT
CASSFVPMNTEAFF
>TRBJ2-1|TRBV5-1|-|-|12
TGCGCCAGCTGGAGTGACAGGAATGAGCAGTTCTTC
CASWSDRNEQFF
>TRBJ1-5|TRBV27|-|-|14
TGTGCCAGCAGTTTATCGCGTAGACATCAGCCCCAGCATTTT
CASSLSRRHQPQHF
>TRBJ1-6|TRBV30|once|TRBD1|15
TGTGCCTGGAGTTTTAAGGACAGGGGTTTTGCACCCCTCCACTTT
CAWSFKDRGFAPLHF
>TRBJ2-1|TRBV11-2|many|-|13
TGTGCCAGCAGCTTAGATCTTGGGCAGTGGGAGTTCTTC
CASSLDLGQWEFF
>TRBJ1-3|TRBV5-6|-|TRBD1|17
TGTGCCAGCAGCTGGACAGGATTGGGACCCTCTGGAAACACCATATATTTT
CASSWTGLGPSGNTIYF
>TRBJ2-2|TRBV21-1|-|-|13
TGTGCCAGCAATAGCGGGAGGGACGGGGAGCTGTTTTTT
CASNSGRDGELFF
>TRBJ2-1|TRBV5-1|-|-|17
TGCGCCAGCACCCTCGGGGGAGGCCTTAGCTCCTACAATGAGCAGTTCTTC
CASTLGGGLSSYNEQFF
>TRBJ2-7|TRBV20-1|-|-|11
TGCAGTGCTTTGGGACGCTACGAGCAGTACTTC
CSALGRYEQYF
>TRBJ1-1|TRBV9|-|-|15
TGTGCCAGCAGCGCCCTCGGACAAGTGAACACTGAAGCTTTCTTT
CASSALGQVNTEAFF
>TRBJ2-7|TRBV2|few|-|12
TGTGCCAGCAGAGTTACTAGCTACGAGCAGTACTTC
CASRVTSYEQYF
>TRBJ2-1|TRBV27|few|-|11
TGTGCCAGCACGGCCTACAATGAGCAGTTCTTC
CASTAYNEQFF
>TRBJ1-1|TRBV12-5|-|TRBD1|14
TGTGCTAGTGGGTCACAGGGGATGAACACTGAAGCTTTCTTT
CASGSQGMNTEAFF
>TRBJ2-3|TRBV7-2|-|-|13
TGTGCCAGCAGCTTAGGTCCGAACAATCCGCAGTATTTT
CASSLGPNNPQYF
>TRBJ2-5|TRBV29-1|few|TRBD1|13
TGCAGCGTTGAGCAGGGGGCTTGGGAGACCCAGTACTTC
CSVEQGAWETQYF
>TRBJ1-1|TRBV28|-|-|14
TGTGCCAGCAGTTTACCTACTCGGGACCTGAGGGCTTTCTTT
CASSLPTRDLRAFF
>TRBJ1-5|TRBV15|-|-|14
TGTGCCACCAGCGTTCGGTATAGCAATCAGCCCCAGCATTTT
CATSVRYSNQPQHF
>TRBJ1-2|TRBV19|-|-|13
TGTGCCAGTACGGTTTCGAGGTCCCTTGGCTACACCTTC
CASTVSRSLGYTF
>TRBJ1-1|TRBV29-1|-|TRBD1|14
TGCAGCGGGGTCCGGGACAGGGGTTCCACTGAAGCTTTCTTT
CSGVRDRGSTEAFF
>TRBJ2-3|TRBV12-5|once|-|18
TGTGCTAGTGGTTTTCGAGGGATTGGGGCCGGAACTCCAGATACGCAGTATTTT
CASGFRGIGAGTPDTQYF
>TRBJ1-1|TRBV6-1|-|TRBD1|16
TGTGCCAGCAGTGGTTCCCTGGGACAGGGGAACACTGAAGCTTTCTTT
CASSGSLGQGNTEAFF
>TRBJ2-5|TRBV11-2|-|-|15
TGTGCCAGCAGCCCGGTCCTCCAGGGTAGGGAGACCCAGTACTTC
CASSPVLQGRETQYF
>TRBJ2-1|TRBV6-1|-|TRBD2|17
TGTGCCAGCAGTGAAGCCCTGAGCGGGAGAAAGGGCAATGAGCAGTTCTTC
CASSEALSGRKGNEQFF
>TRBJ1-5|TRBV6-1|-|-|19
TGTGCCAGCAGTGAATTCGGCTCACTTAGGGTCTATAGCAATCAGCCCCAGCATTTT
CASSEFGSLRVYSNQPQHF
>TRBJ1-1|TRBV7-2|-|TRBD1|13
TGTGCCAGCAGCAGGGGACAGGGAACTGAAGCTTTCTTT
CASSRGQGTEAFF
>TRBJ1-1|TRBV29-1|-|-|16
TGCAGCGTTGAGGTATCCCAAGGGGCGGTGAACACTGAAGCTTTCTTT
CSVEVSQGAVNTEAFF
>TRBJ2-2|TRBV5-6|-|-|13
TGTGCCAGCAGGTACGCGAACACCGGGGAGCTGTTTTTT
CASRYANTGELFF
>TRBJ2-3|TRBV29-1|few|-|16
TGCAGCGTTCTCAAGGGACGGAACCCAAGCACAGATACGCAGTATTTT
CSVLKGRNPSTDTQYF
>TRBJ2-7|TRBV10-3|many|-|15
TGTGCCATCAGTGATCTGAACGGGGGGCTATACGAGCAGTACTTC
CAISDLNGGLYEQYF
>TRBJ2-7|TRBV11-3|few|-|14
TGTGCCAGCAGCTTATCCGGAAACTCCTACGAGCAGTACTTC
CASSLSGNSYEQYF
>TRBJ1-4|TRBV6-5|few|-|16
TGTGCCAGCAGTTACTTAACGGGGGGGCGCGGTGAAAAACTGTTTTTT
CASSYLTGGRGEKLFF
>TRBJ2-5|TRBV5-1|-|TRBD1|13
TGCGCCAGCAGCCTGACAGGGACAGAGACCCAGTACTTC
CASSLTGTETQYF